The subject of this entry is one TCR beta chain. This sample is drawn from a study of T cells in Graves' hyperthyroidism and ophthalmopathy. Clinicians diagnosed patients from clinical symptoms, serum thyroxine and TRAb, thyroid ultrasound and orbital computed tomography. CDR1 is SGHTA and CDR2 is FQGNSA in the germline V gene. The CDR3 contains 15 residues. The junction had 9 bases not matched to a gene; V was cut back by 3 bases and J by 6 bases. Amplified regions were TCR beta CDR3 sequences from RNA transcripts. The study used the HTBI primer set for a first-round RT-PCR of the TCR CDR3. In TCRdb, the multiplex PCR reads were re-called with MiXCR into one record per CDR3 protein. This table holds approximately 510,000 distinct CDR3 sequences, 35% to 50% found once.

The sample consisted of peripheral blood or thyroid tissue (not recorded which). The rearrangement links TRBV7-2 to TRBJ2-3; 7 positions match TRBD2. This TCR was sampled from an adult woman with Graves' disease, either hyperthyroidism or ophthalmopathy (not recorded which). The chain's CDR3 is CASSFSAGAEDTQYF. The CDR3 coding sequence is TGTGCCAGCAGCTTTTCGGCGGGAGCCGAGGATACGCAGTATTTT.